Below are 24 T cell receptor beta chains sequenced from a single sample in a study of control samples from healthy donors and cancer patients. Repertoires were generated with immunoSEQ multiplex PCR, while TCRdb's copy carries only in-frame clones and drops some. The sample contains about 80,000 clones, roughly 91% of which appear only once. Sequencing was done on a sample of blood. These receptors originate from a woman aged 55-69 years in good health.

The V call is TRBV2, the J call TRBJ1-2, with a tentative D call TRBD1 (6 bases). There are 14 residues in the CDR3. V lost 2 bases and J 4 bases, leaving 11 bases between the germline ends. Germline-derived CDR1 and CDR2 are SNHLY and FYNNEI. Written as DNA, the CDR3 is TGTGCCAGCAGTGAATATCTGACAGGCTATGGCTACACCTTC. Its protein is CASSEYLTGYGYTF.

V is TRBV4-1 and J is TRBJ2-2, with a tentative D call TRBD2 (6 bases). V was trimmed by 4 bases and J by 2 bases, leaving 17 bases between them. The germline gives CDR1 MGHRA, CDR2 YSYEKL. The CDR3 has 17 amino acids. In DNA form, the CDR3 reads TGCGCCAGCAGCCGACTTACGCTAGCGTATAACACCGGGGAGCTGTTTTTT. Residues: CASSRLTLAYNTGELFF.

The chain links TRBV11-2 to TRBJ2-3; tentatively, D is TRBD1 or TRBD2 (5 bases each). The germline V and J ends were trimmed by 1 base and 0 bases, with 14 bases remaining between them. The CDR3 is made up of 17 amino acids. The germline CDR1 and CDR2 sequences are SGHAT and FQNNGV. DNA for the CDR3: TGTGCCAGCAGCTTAGGACAGCGGAGTCTTAGCACAGATACGCAGTATTTT. This sequence encodes CASSLGQRSLSTDTQYF.

The genes are TRBV12-5 and TRBJ2-7; 9 nucleotides match TRBD1. Germline V gene sequence: CDR1 LGHNT, CDR2 FRNRAP. The J segment lost 4 bases and the V segment lost 0 bases, leaving 4 bases of the junction unmatched. This CDR3 comprises 15 residues. The DNA for the CDR3 is TGTGCTAGTGGTTTGGTTACCGGACAGGGGTACGAGCAGTACTTC. Translated: CASGLVTGQGYEQYF.

The rearrangement links TRBV24-1 to TRBJ2-1; D unresolved. The V and J ends lost 10 bases and 0 bases respectively, with 15 bases between them. CDR3 length: 15 residues. CDR1 is KGHDR, CDR2 SFDVKD, per germline. The CDR3: CATRAGPGSYNEQFF. The CDR3 DNA reads as TGTGCCACTCGAGCCGGGCCGGGCTCCTACAATGAGCAGTTCTTC.

This clone was observed a few times. CDR3 sequence (DNA): TGTGCCAGCAGTCTAACTAGCGGCTCGAACACCGGGGAGCTGTTTTTT. Encoded protein: CASSLTSGSNTGELFF. This chain uses TRBV7-9 with TRBJ2-2; 8 bases map to TRBD2. Germline CDR1 is SEHNR and CDR2 is FQNEAQ (reference sequence). CDR3 length: 16 residues. After removal of 6 bases from V and 0 bases from J, the junction contained 6 bases not matched to a gene.

This clone was detected a few times. The V and J genes are TRBV25-1 and TRBJ1-1, with a possible D match to TRBD1 (5 bases). Germline assignment: CDR1 MGHDK and CDR2 SYGVNS. The CDR3 contains 12 residues. Trimming shortened V by 6 bases and J by 7 bases, and 12 bases separated the two germline ends. The CDR3 sequence: CASSFPGGEAFF. The CDR3 coding sequence is TGTGCCAGCAGCTTTCCGGGGGGTGAAGCTTTCTTT.

The genes are TRBV5-1 and TRBJ2-3; TRBD1 might be the D (6 bases). This CDR3 comprises 15 residues. Trimming removed 4 bases from V and 0 bases from J, with 12 bases in between. Germline V gene data show CDR1 as SGHRS and CDR2 as YFSETQ. CDR3 DNA: TGCGCCAGCAGCATTGCTACAGGGAGCACAGATACGCAGTATTTT. Translated: CASSIATGSTDTQYF.

Comment on this clone: Other DNA sequences in this sample translate to the same CDR3. The genes are TRBV12-3 or TRBV12-4 and TRBJ2-2; D remains unclear. Trimming took off 1 base at V and 5 bases at J, with 2 bases between the two ends. The length of the CDR3 is 12 residues. CDR3 sequence: CASSLGTGELFF. The CDR3 DNA sequence: TGTGCCAGCAGTTTAGGAACCGGGGAGCTGTTTTTT.

The J gene is TRBJ1-6, the V gene TRBV27; D might be TRBD1 (5 bases). Germline values: CDR1 MNHEY, CDR2 SMNVEV (reference sequence). This CDR3 comprises 16 residues. Between the trimmed V and J ends, which lost 5 bases and 0 bases, there was a span of 11 bases. CDR3 in amino acids: CASSTWGVSYNSPLHF. For the CDR3, the DNA is TGTGCCAGCAGTACCTGGGGGGTCTCCTATAATTCACCCCTCCACTTT.

The chain has TRBV15 and TRBJ2-1; a weak D match, TRBD2 (5 bases). CDR1 and CDR2 (germline): LNHNV, YYDKDF (reference sequence). This CDR3 has 15 residues. The V end was cut by 0 bases, the J end by 2 bases, with 8 bases between. In DNA, the CDR3 is TGTGCCACCAGCAGAGATCCGGGAACCTACAATGAGCAGTTCTTC. Residues: CATSRDPGTYNEQFF.

This clone has at least ten counts. The rearrangement links TRBV7-3 to TRBJ2-1; tentatively, D is TRBD2 (6 bases). The CDR3 length is 14 residues. Trimming removed 6 bases at V and 8 bases at J, with 17 bases between. Germline V gives CDR1 SGHTA, CDR2 FQGTGA. CDR3 sequence reads: CASSPIGGPHEQFF. CDR3 DNA: TGTGCCAGCAGTCCGATCGGAGGGCCCCATGAGCAGTTCTTC.

The genes are TRBV18 and TRBJ1-5; weak D call: TRBD1 (5 bases). The CDR3 has 15 residues. V shed 2 bases and J shed 3 bases, with 11 bases lying between them. Germline V gives CDR1 KGHSH, CDR2 LQKENI. The CDR3 sequence is CASSPAGTYNQPQHF. CDR3 DNA sequence: TGTGCCAGCTCACCAGCGGGGACCTACAATCAGCCCCAGCATTTT.

In nucleotides, the CDR3 is TGTGCCAGCAGCCCTACAGACAACGACAACTATGGCTACACCTTC. This codes for CASSPTDNDNYGYTF. V gene TRBV4-2 combines with J gene TRBJ1-2, with D unresolved. The V gene lost 4 bases and the J gene lost 2 bases, with 14 bases spanning the gap. Germline V gene data show CDR1 as LGHNA and CDR2 as YNFKEQ. There are 15 residues in the CDR3.

The chain carries TRBV6-2 or TRBV6-3 and TRBJ1-1; no firm D call. There are 15 residues in the CDR3. Trimming shortened V by 5 bases and J by 3 bases, and 16 bases separated the two germline ends. The germline V gene encodes CDR1 MNHEY and CDR2 SVGEGT. CDR3 nucleotides: TGTGCCAGCAGTGTCTACCAGGCCGGGGACACTGAAGCTTTCTTT. Translation: CASSVYQAGDTEAFF.

This chain connects TRBV5-6 to TRBJ2-5, with 7 bases fitting TRBD2. The germline gives CDR1 SGHDT, CDR2 YYEEEE. CDR3 size: 16 residues. V gave up 0 bases and J gave up 1 base; unmatched junction bases: 6. CDR3 sequence (DNA): TGTGCCAGCAGCTTGGCGGGCCGCGGGGGCCAAGAGACCCAGTACTTC. It encodes CASSLAGRGGQETQYF.

This clone was detected only a few times. The V gene is TRBV7-9, the J gene TRBJ2-7; tentative D call: TRBD1 (6 bases). This CDR3 is built from 14 residues. Germline CDR1 is SEHNR and CDR2 is FQNEAQ (reference sequence). V shed 0 bases and J shed 4 bases, with 10 bases lying between them. The chain's CDR3 is CASSLAGTPYEQYF. The CDR3 DNA reads TGTGCCAGCAGCTTAGCTGGGACACCATACGAGCAGTACTTC.

This clone has a single count. The chain employs TRBV12-3 or TRBV12-4 and TRBJ1-6, with D unclear. V gave up 5 bases and J gave up 8 bases, with 7 bases separating them. There are 12 residues in the CDR3. The CDR3 reads CASSRFDSPLHF. The CDR3 region has the DNA TGTGCCAGCAGTAGGTTCGATTCACCCCTCCACTTT.

The DNA for the CDR3 is TGTGCCAGCAGCTTACGACCCGAGGACAGGTACCAAGAGACCCAGTACTTC. This sequence encodes CASSLRPEDRYQETQYF. The chain couples TRBV7-8 to TRBJ2-5, with 7 nucleotides matching TRBD1. V was clipped by 2 bases and J by 0 bases; unmatched bases: 9. Germline CDR1 reads SGHVS; CDR2 reads FQNEAQ. The length of the CDR3 is 17 residues.

The rearrangement joins TRBV28 to TRBJ1-6; D possibly corresponds to TRBD1 (5 bases). The CDR3 covers 14 residues. V gave up 5 bases and J gave up 5 bases, with 10 bases separating them. Germline V gives CDR1 MDHEN, CDR2 SYDVKM. The CDR3 DNA follows: TGTGCCAGCAGTAAGGGACGAAATAATTCACCCCTCCACTTT. Protein product: CASSKGRNNSPLHF.

The chain uses TRBV7-2 and TRBJ2-2, with D perhaps given as TRBD1 or TRBD2 (5 bases each). Germline V gives CDR1 SGHTA, CDR2 FQGNSA. The CDR3 has 14 amino acids. The ends were cut back, 5 bases at V and 6 bases at J, with 13 bases in the middle. The CDR3, as DNA: TGTGCCAGCAGCCCCAACAGAGGGGCCGGGGAGCTGTTTTTT. It yields the protein CASSPNRGAGELFF.

The chain links TRBV7-2 to TRBJ1-5, with D hard to call. The germline gives CDR1 SGHTA, CDR2 FQGNSA. V dropped 7 bases and J dropped 5 bases, with 15 bases sitting between them. The CDR3 sequence is 14 residues long. CDR3: CASTYGNMDQPQHF. The CDR3 DNA reads as TGTGCCAGCACCTACGGGAATATGGATCAGCCCCAGCATTTT.

The rearrangement links TRBV12-5 to TRBJ2-2; no clear D gene. The CDR3 extends over 16 amino acids. Trimming pared 0 bases from V and 1 base from J, leaving 9 bases between. Germline V gene data show CDR1 as LGHNT and CDR2 as FRNRAP. CDR3 sequence reads: CASGLVWDMNTGELFF. CDR3 in DNA: TGTGCTAGTGGTTTGGTATGGGATATGAACACCGGGGAGCTGTTTTTT.

This clone was counted once. The rearrangement joins TRBV7-8 to TRBJ1-2; weak D call: TRBD1 (5 bases). Germline CDR1 is SGHVS and CDR2 is FQNEAQ. Trimming pared 6 bases from V and 6 bases from J, leaving 14 bases between. The length of the CDR3 is 13 residues. Here the CDR3 reads CASRPPGPDGYTF. CDR3 coding DNA: TGTGCCAGCAGACCGCCAGGGCCTGATGGCTACACCTTC.